This T cell receptor (beta chain) was sequenced during a study of cytomegalovirus exposure and HLA in healthy donors. A note on this clone: The antigen is undetermined.

After removal of 4 bases from V and 1 base from J, the junction contained 7 bases not matched to a gene. This CDR3 spans 15 amino acids. Germline CDR1 is SGHRS and CDR2 is YFSETQ. The PCR was carried out with 60 Vbeta primers and 13 Jbeta primers. Original handling: Among the unique TCR beta chains that a later analysis counted, about 81 million in all, around 11 million were shared. The data were produced by immunoSEQ multiplex PCR, yet TCRdb's version contains in-frame clones alone and is incomplete. That table supplies the V and J calls and clone size; D and trimming were determined from the DNA. This repertoire shows about 140,000 clones, approximately 87% found once; its top ten account for 1.5% to 1.7%. General observations from the study: The authors later found TCR association rates varying by HLA locus, with DRB1 most and HLA-C fewest. Researchers had no immune exposure information except CMV serostatus available.

What was sequenced was PBMCs. The rearrangement links TRBV5-1 to TRBJ1-2; 7 bases line up with TRBD1. This receptor was obtained from a man aged 35 to 55 in good health and CMV-seronegative. CDR3 sequence: CASSIGTASNYGYTF. Here the CDR3 DNA reads TGCGCCAGCAGCATCGGGACAGCTAGTAACTATGGCTACACCTTC.